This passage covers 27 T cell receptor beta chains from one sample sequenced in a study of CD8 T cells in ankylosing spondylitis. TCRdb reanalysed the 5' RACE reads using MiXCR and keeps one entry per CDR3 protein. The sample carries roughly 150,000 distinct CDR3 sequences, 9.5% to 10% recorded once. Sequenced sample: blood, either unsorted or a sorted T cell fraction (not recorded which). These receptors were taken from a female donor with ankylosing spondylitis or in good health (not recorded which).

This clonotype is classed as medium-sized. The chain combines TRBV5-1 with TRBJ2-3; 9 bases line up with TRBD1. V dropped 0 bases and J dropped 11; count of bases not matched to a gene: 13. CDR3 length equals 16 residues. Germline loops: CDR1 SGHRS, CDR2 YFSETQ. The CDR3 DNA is TGCGCCAGCAGCTTGGACAGGGGGCCTCTCTTTTCGGGGCAGTATTTT. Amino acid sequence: CASSLDRGPLFSGQYF.

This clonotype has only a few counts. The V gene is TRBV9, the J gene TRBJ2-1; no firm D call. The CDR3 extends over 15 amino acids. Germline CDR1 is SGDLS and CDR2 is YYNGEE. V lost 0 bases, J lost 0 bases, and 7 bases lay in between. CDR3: CASSVGRVSYNEQFF. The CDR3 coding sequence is TGTGCCAGCAGCGTAGGTAGGGTCTCCTACAATGAGCAGTTCTTC.

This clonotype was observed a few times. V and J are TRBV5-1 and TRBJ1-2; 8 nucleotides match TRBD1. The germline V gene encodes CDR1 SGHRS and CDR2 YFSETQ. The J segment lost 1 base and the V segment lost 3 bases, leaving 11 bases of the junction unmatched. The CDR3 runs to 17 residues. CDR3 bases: TGCGCCAGCAGCTGGGACAGGACCGACGAGTGTAACTATGGCTACACCTTC. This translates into CASSWDRTDECNYGYTF.

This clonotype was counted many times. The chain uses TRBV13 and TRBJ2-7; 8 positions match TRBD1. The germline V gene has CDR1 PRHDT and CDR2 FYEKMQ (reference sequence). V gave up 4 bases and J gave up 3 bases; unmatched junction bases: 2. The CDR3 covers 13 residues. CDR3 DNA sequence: TGTGCCAGCAGCTCGGGGACAGGCTACGAGCAGTACTTC. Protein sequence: CASSSGTGYEQYF.

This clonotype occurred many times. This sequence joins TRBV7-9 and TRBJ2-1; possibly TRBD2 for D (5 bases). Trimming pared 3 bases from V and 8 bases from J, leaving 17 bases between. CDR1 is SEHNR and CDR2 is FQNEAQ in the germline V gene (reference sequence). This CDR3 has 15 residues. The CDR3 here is CASSFGSSPVDEQFF. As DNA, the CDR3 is TGTGCCAGCAGCTTCGGGTCTAGCCCCGTGGATGAGCAGTTCTTC.

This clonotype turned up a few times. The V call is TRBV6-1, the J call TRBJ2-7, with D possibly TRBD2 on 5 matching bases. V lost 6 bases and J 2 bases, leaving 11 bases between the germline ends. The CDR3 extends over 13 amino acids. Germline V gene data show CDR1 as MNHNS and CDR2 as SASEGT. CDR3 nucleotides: TGTGCCAGCAGAGAGGACTTCGCCTACGAGCAGTACTTC. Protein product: CASREDFAYEQYF.

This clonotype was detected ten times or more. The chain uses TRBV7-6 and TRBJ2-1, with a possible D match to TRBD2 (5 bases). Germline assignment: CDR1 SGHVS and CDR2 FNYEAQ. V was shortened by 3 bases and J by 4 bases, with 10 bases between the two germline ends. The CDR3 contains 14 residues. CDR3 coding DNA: TGTGCCAGCAGCTTGATAACGGGGTACAATGAGCAGTTCTTC. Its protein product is CASSLITGYNEQFF.

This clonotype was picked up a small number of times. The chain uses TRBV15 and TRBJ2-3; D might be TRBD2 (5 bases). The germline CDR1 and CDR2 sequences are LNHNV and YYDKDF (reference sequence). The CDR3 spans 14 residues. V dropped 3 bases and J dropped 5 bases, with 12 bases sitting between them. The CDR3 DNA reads TGTGCCACCAGCAGTCCCACCGCGGGAGATACGCAGTATTTT. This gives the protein CATSSPTAGDTQYF.

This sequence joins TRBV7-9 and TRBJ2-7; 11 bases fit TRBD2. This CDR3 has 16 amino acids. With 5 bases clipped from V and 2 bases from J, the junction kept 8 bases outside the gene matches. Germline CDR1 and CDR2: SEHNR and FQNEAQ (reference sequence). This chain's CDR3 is CASSPTTSGDAYEQYF. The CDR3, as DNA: TGTGCCAGCAGCCCGACGACTAGCGGGGATGCCTACGAGCAGTACTTC.

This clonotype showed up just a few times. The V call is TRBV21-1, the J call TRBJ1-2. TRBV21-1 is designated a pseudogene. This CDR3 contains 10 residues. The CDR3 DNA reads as TGTGCCAGCAAGAACTATGGCTACACCTTC. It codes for CASKNYGYTF.

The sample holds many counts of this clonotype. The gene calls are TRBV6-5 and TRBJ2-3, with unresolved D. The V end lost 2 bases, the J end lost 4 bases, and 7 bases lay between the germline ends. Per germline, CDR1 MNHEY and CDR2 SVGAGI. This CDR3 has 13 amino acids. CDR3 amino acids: CASSYLQADTQYF. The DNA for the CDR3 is TGTGCCAGCAGTTACCTCCAGGCAGATACGCAGTATTTT.

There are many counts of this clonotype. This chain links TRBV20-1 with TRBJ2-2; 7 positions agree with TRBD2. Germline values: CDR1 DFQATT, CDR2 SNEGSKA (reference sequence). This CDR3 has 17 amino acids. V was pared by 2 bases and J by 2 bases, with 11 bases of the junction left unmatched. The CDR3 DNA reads TGCAGTGCTAGATACCTAGGAGCTAGCGGAAACACCGGGGAGCTGTTTTTT. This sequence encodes CSARYLGASGNTGELFF.

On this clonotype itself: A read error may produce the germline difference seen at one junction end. The CDR3 region has the DNA TGTGCCAGTAGGGACCTGGAGACAGCTTACAATAAGCAGTTCTTC. Amino acid sequence: CASRDLETAYNKQFF. V gene TRBV19 combines with J gene TRBJ2-1; D is possibly TRBD1 (5 bases). This CDR3 is built from 15 residues. CDR1 and CDR2 (germline): LNHDA, SQIVND (reference sequence).

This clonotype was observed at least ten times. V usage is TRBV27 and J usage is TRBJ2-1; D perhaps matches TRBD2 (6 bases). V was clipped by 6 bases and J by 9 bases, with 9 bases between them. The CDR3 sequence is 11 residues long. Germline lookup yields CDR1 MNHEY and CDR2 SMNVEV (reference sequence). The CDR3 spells CASSFGGEQFF. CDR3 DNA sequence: TGTGCCAGCAGCTTCGGGGGTGAGCAGTTCTTC.

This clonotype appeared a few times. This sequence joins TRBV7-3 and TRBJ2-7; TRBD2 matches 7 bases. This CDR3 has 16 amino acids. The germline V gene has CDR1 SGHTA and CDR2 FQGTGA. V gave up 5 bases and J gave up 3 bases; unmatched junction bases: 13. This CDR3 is CASSPKRERDNYEQYF. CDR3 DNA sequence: TGTGCCAGCAGCCCAAAGAGGGAGCGGGATAACTACGAGCAGTACTTC.

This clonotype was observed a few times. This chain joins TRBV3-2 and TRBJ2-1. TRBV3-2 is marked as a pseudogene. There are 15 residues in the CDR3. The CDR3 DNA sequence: TGTGCCAGCAGCCTCGGACGGAGATCCTACAATGAGCAGTTCTTC. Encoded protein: CASSLGRRSYNEQFF.

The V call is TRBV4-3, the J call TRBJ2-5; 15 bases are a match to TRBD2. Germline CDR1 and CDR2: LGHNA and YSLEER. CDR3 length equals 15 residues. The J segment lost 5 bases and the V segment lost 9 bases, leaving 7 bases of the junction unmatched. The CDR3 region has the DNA TGCGCCAGTTCTCTCGGACTAGCGGGAGGGGAGACCCAGTACTTC. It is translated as CASSLGLAGGETQYF.

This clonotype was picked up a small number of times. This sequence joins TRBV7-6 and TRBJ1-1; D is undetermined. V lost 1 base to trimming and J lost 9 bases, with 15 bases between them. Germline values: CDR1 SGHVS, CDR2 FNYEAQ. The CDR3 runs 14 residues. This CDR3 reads CASSLESSGGQAFF. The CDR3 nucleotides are TGTGCCAGCAGCTTAGAGTCGTCAGGAGGGCAAGCTTTCTTT.

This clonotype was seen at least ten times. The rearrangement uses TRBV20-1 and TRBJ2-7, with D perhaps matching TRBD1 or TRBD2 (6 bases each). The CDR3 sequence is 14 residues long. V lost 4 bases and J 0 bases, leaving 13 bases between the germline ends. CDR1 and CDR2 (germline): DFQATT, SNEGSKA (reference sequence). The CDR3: CSAKIADSSYEQYF. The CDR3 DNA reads TGCAGTGCTAAAATAGCGGACAGCTCCTACGAGCAGTACTTC.

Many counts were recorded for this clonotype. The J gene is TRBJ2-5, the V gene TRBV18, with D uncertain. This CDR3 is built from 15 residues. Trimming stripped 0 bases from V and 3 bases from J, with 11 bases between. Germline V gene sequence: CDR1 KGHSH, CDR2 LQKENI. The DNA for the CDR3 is TGTGCCAGCTCACCACCGGCGGAAGACGAAGAGACCCAGTACTTC. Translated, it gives CASSPPAEDEETQYF.

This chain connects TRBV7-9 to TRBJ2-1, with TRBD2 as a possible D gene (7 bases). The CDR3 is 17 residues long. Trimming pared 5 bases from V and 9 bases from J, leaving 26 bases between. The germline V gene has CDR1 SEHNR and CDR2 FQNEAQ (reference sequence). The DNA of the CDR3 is TGTGCCAGCAGCACGACTTCCGGGGGGTCAGGGGAAGGTGAGCAGTTCTTC. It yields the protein CASSTTSGGSGEGEQFF.

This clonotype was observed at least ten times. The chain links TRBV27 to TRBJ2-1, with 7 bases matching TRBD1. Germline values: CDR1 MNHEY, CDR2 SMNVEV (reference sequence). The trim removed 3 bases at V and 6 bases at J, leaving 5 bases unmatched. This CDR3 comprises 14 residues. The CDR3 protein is CASSLIGGGNEQFF. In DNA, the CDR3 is TGTGCCAGCAGTTTGATAGGGGGCGGCAATGAGCAGTTCTTC.

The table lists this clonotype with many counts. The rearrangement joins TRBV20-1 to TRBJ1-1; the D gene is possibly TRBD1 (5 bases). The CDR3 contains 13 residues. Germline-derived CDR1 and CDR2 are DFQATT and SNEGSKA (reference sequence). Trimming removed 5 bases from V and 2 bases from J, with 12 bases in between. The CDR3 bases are TGCAGTGCTCTGACGGACATAAACACTGAAGCTTTCTTT. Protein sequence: CSALTDINTEAFF.

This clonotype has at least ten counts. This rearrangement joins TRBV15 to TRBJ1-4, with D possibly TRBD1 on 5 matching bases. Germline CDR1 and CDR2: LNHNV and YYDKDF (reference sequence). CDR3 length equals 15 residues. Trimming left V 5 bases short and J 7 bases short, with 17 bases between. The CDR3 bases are TGTGCCACCAGCGGGAGCAGGGCTAGGGGTGAAAAACTGTTTTTT. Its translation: CATSGSRARGEKLFF.

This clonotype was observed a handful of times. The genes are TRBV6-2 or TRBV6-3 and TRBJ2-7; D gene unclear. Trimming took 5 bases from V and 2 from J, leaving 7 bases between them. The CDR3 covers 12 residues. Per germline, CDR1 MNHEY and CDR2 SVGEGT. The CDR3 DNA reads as TGTGCCAGCAGTACCGAAACCTACGAGCAGTACTTC. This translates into CASSTETYEQYF.

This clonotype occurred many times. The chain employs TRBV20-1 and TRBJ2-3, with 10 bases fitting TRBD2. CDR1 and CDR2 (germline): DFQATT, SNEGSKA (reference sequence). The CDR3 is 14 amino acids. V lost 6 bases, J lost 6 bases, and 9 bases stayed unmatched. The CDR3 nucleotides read TGCAGTGCGGCTAGCGGGAGCGGTTACGATACGCAGTATTTT. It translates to CSAASGSGYDTQYF.

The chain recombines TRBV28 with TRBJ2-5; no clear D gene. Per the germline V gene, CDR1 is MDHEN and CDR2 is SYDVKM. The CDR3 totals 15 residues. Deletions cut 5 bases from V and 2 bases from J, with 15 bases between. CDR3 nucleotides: TGTGCCAGCAGTCCCTACGACGGAGCTCAAGAGACCCAGTACTTC. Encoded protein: CASSPYDGAQETQYF. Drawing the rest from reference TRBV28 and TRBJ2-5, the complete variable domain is DVKVTQSSRYLVKRTGEKVFLECVQDMDHENMFWYRQDPGLGLRLIYFSYDVKMKEKGDIPEGYSVSREKKERFSLILESASTNQTSMYLCASSPYDGAQETQYFGPGTRLLVL.